The clone carrying this T cell receptor beta chain has at least ten counts. Its antigen is unknown. The data were taken from a study of response to subunit inactivated influenza vaccine. Germline V gene lookup returns CDR1 MNHEY and CDR2 SMNVEV (reference sequence). Trimming cost V 8 bases and J 4 bases, with 23 bases left between them. This CDR3 region has 16 residues. TCRdb ran MiXCR on the RT-PCR reads and lists one entry per CDR3 protein. Among approximately 680,000 distinct CDR3 sequences listed, more than 15% were seen once. Study conclusions and caveats: The authors suggested that few new T cells are recruited per seasonal influenza vaccination.

The sample was PBMCs from blood, taken roughly 12 days after vaccination. The clonotype comes from a man aged 50 to 59 who received an inactivated influenza vaccine. The V call is TRBV27, the J call TRBJ2-5; possibly TRBD2 for D (7 bases). CDR3 amino acids: CASASTPGGRLETQYF. CDR3 DNA sequence: TGTGCCAGCGCATCGACCCCGGGGGGCCGATTAGAGACCCAGTACTTC.